The 13 T cell receptor beta chains below were found in one sample sequenced in a study of CD8 T cells in ankylosing spondylitis. Each CDR3 protein gets one entry after TCRdb re-called the 5' RACE reads with MiXCR. This table has about 840,000 distinct CDR3 sequences, 12% appearing once. Study results and limitations: Seemingly distinctive of ankylosing spondylitis blood was a TCR beta motif formed by eight highly homologous variants.

These TCRs' antigens remain unknown. Sequencing was carried out using blood, either unsorted or a sorted T cell fraction (not recorded which). The receptor source for this set is a male donor with ankylosing spondylitis.

In its sample, this clonotype was seen a few times. The gene calls are TRBV7-9 and TRBJ1-1, with D maybe TRBD1 (6 bases). The germline V gene has CDR1 SEHNR and CDR2 FQNEAQ (reference sequence). The length of the CDR3 is 14 residues. V lost 5 bases and J 11 bases, leaving 21 bases between the germline ends. The CDR3 bases are TGTGCCAGCAGCCAACGATCGGGGGGCGCGTCTGCTTTCTTT. Amino acids: CASSQRSGGASAFF.

This clonotype was seen many times. The chain is built from TRBV6-6 and TRBJ1-1; D gene ambiguous. This CDR3 has 13 residues. In germline, CDR1 is MNHNY, CDR2 SVGAGI (reference sequence). Trimming took off 3 bases at V and 5 bases at J, with 10 bases between the two ends. The CDR3 sequence: CASSYMGATEAFF. The CDR3 DNA reads as TGTGCCAGCAGTTATATGGGAGCAACTGAAGCTTTCTTT.

This clonotype came up a few times. The rearrangement links TRBV4-3 to TRBJ2-1, with 11 bases identical to TRBD2. The CDR3 extends over 17 amino acids. Germline CDR1 reads LGHNA; CDR2 reads YSLEER. J was trimmed by 4 bases and V by 0 bases; bases with no gene match: 5. DNA for the CDR3: TGCGCCAGCAGCCAAGAGCTAGCGGGGGGACTGTACAATGAGCAGTTCTTC. Translating it yields CASSQELAGGLYNEQFF.

This clonotype was recorded many times. The genes are TRBV20-1 and TRBJ1-4; D not certain. Germline V lookup: CDR1 DFQATT, CDR2 SNEGSKA (reference sequence). This CDR3 contains 12 residues. V was shortened by 0 bases and J by 13 bases, with 12 bases between the two germline ends. The CDR3 region is CSARESGLRLFF. CDR3 nucleotide sequence: TGCAGTGCTAGAGAAAGCGGACTGAGACTGTTTTTT.

This clonotype occurred a few times. The gene calls are TRBV7-2 and TRBJ2-3, with 9 bases matching TRBD1. This CDR3 comprises 13 residues. Per the germline V gene, CDR1 is SGHTA and CDR2 is FQGNSA. The J segment lost 6 bases and the V segment lost 5 bases, leaving 3 bases of the junction unmatched. The CDR3: CASSPTGGDTQYF. For the CDR3, the DNA is TGTGCCAGCAGCCCGACAGGGGGGGATACGCAGTATTTT.

Many counts were recorded for this clonotype. The chain carries TRBV10-3 and TRBJ2-3; D may be TRBD2 (6 bases). V shed 3 bases and J shed 6 bases, with 19 bases lying between them. The length of the CDR3 is 16 residues. The germline gives CDR1 ENHRY, CDR2 SYGVKD. CDR3 nucleotide sequence: TGTGCCATCAGTGACTCCGCCACGGTAGGAGGGGATACGCAGTATTTT. Translation gives CAISDSATVGGDTQYF.

The V call is TRBV6-2 or TRBV6-3, the J call TRBJ1-2, with a weak D call TRBD1 (6 bases). CDR3 length: 19 residues. Trimming shortened V by 2 bases and J by 3 bases, and 25 bases separated the two germline ends. The V gene's germline CDR1 is MNHEY and CDR2 SVGEGT. The CDR3 DNA reads TGTGCCAGCAGTTACCCGGAGGGGGGCAGGAACTCTCTTGACTATGGCTACACCTTC. This codes for CASSYPEGGRNSLDYGYTF.

This clonotype was seen a few times. The chain joins TRBV24-1 to TRBJ2-1; maybe TRBD2 (6 bases). The CDR3 length is 15 residues. The germline V gene encodes CDR1 KGHDR and CDR2 SFDVKD. V gave up 5 bases and J gave up 0 bases, with 10 bases separating them. CDR3 DNA sequence: TGTGCCACCAGTGGGGACTCGAGCTCCTACAATGAGCAGTTCTTC. This encodes CATSGDSSSYNEQFF.

This chain connects TRBV30 to TRBJ1-4; the match to TRBD1 covers 7 bases. The CDR3 totals 13 residues. With 8 bases clipped from V and 8 bases from J, the junction kept 11 bases outside the gene matches. Germline lookup yields CDR1 GTSNPN and CDR2 SVGIG (reference sequence). The CDR3 spells CAAQQGTWEKLFF. CDR3 nucleotides: TGTGCCGCTCAACAGGGGACTTGGGAAAAACTGTTTTTT.

This clonotype was picked up a small number of times. DNA of the CDR3: TGCGCCAGCACCGCAGCGACAGGTAGCTCCTACGAGCAGTACTTC. Amino acid sequence: CASTAATGSSYEQYF. The rearrangement joins TRBV5-1 to TRBJ2-7; TRBD1 is a possible D gene (6 bases). V lost 6 bases and J 0 bases, leaving 16 bases between the germline ends. The CDR3 totals 15 residues. Germline V gene lookup returns CDR1 SGHRS and CDR2 YFSETQ.

This clonotype has more than one count but fewer than ten. The chain is built from TRBV6-5 and TRBJ2-1, with a tentative D call TRBD1 (5 bases). This CDR3 region has 15 residues. Germline loops: CDR1 MNHEY, CDR2 SVGAGI. Trimming cost V 2 bases and J 2 bases, with 10 bases left between them. In DNA, the CDR3 is TGTGCCAGCAGTTACAATCCGGACACCTACAATGAGCAGTTCTTC. It yields the protein CASSYNPDTYNEQFF.

In this sample, this clonotype turned up once. The chain combines TRBV20-1 with TRBJ2-1; D tentatively fits TRBD1 or TRBD2 (5 bases each). CDR3 length: 17 residues. Germline V CDR1 and CDR2: DFQATT, SNEGSKA (reference sequence). For the CDR3, the DNA is TGCTGCGCTAGAAGAGACATTCCGGGACGCCCTGGCGATGAGCAGTTCTTC. Translated, it gives CCARRDIPGRPGDEQFF.

V usage is TRBV7-8 and J usage is TRBJ2-7; D not certain. Trimming took 5 bases from V and 2 from J, leaving 16 bases between them. CDR1 and CDR2 (germline): SGHVS, FQNEAQ. This CDR3 spans 15 amino acids. The DNA of the CDR3 is TGTGCCAGCAGCCTCCCCGCCCCAACCACCTACGAGCAGTACTTC. Translating it yields CASSLPAPTTYEQYF.